These 11 T cell receptor beta chains were all obtained from the same sample, sequenced in a study of response to subunit inactivated influenza vaccine. A single record per CDR3 protein comes from TCRdb applying MiXCR to the RT-PCR reads. The profile shows 530,000 or so distinct CDR3 sequences, around 11% of them singletons. Here the sequenced sample was PBMCs from blood, taken on the day of vaccination. These receptors originate from a man in his fifties who received an inactivated influenza vaccine.

This clonotype was observed at least ten times. The J gene is TRBJ2-5, the V gene TRBV28; 8 bases map to TRBD1. The V and J ends lost 5 bases and 3 bases, in that order; junction bases with no gene match: 5. The CDR3 has 14 amino acids. Germline V gives CDR1 MDHEN, CDR2 SYDVKM. In DNA form, the CDR3 reads TGTGCCAGCAGTAAAAGACAGGGGAAAGAGACCCAGTACTTC. Its protein is CASSKRQGKETQYF. The full variable domain, in which reference TRBV28 and TRBJ2-5 provide the parts outside the CDR3, is DVKVTQSSRYLVKRTGEKVFLECVQDMDHENMFWYRQDPGLGLRLIYFSYDVKMKEKGDIPEGYSVSREKKERFSLILESASTNQTSMYLCASSKRQGKETQYFGPGTRLLVL.

This chain connects TRBV11-2 to TRBJ2-7; D uncertain. The germline V and J ends were trimmed by 5 bases and 7 bases, with 12 bases remaining between them. The V gene's germline CDR1 is SGHAT and CDR2 FQNNGV. CDR3 length equals 12 residues. The CDR3 sequence: CASSTSLLEQYF. The CDR3 region has the DNA TGTGCCAGCAGCACCAGTCTCCTGGAGCAGTACTTC.

V gene TRBV4-1 combines with J gene TRBJ1-1; TRBD1 is a possible D gene (5 bases). Trimming removed 3 bases at V and 3 bases at J, with 11 bases between. Looked up from germline, CDR1 is MGHRA and CDR2 is YSYEKL. This CDR3 is built from 14 residues. This CDR3 is CASSHPDRYTEAFF. CDR3 DNA: TGCGCCAGCAGCCATCCAGACAGATACACTGAAGCTTTCTTT.

As for this clonotype: A much larger clone is a single base away; this may be a read error. The gene calls are TRBV7-2 and TRBJ2-7; D remains ambiguous. The CDR3 extends over 14 amino acids. In germline, CDR1 is SGHTA, CDR2 FQGNSA. Between the trimmed V and J ends, which lost 3 bases and 4 bases, there was a span of 13 bases. Here the CDR3 reads CASSFSANEYEQYF. Written as DNA, the CDR3 is TGTGCCAGCAGCTTTTCTGCTAATGAGTACGAGCAGTACTTC.

In this sample, this clonotype turned up a few times. The chain couples TRBV24-1 to TRBJ2-3; TRBD2 agrees at 9 bases. The junction had 6 bases not matched to a gene; V was cut back by 5 bases and J by 4 bases. CDR1 and CDR2 (germline): KGHDR, SFDVKD. CDR3 length equals 15 residues. The CDR3: CATSVSGSGSDTQYF. In DNA form, the CDR3 reads TGTGCCACCAGTGTTAGCGGGAGTGGTTCAGATACGCAGTATTTT.

The table lists this clonotype with a few counts. The genes are TRBV5-1 and TRBJ2-5; D remains unclear. Germline V gene lookup returns CDR1 SGHRS and CDR2 YFSETQ. The CDR3 covers 12 residues. Between the trimmed V and J ends, which lost 5 bases and 0 bases, there was a span of 5 bases. CDR3 DNA: TGCGCCAGCAGACCCGACCAAGAGACCCAGTACTTC. This encodes CASRPDQETQYF.

This clonotype came up a few times. The chain is built from TRBV3-1 and TRBJ2-7; 7 nucleotides match TRBD1. The trim removed 1 base at V and 6 bases at J, leaving 6 bases unmatched. The germline CDR1 and CDR2 sequences are LGHDT and YNNKEL (reference sequence). There are 14 residues in the CDR3. CDR3 DNA: TGTGCCAGCAGCCAAGCCGGGACAGTTTCCGAGCAGTACTTC. Protein product: CASSQAGTVSEQYF.

This clonotype was observed a few times. The V gene is TRBV29-1, the J gene TRBJ1-5; the D gene is possibly TRBD1 (6 bases). Germline CDR1 SQVTM, CDR2 ANQGSEA. The CDR3 is 13 residues long. Trimming took 5 bases from V and 3 from J, leaving 11 bases between them. The CDR3 nucleotides are TGCAGCGTTAAACAGGGATACAATCAGCCCCAGCATTTT. Translated, it gives CSVKQGYNQPQHF. The full variable domain, with the rest looked up from reference TRBV29-1 and TRBJ1-5, is SAVISQKPSRDICQRGTSLTIQCQVDSQVTMMFWYRQQPGQSLTLIATANQGSEATYESGFVIDKFPISRPNLTFSTLTVSNMSPEDSSIYLCSVKQGYNQPQHFGDGTRLSIL.

This clonotype was seen ten or more times. This sequence joins TRBV4-3 and TRBJ2-7, with D possibly matching TRBD1 (6 bases). CDR1 and CDR2 from the germline V gene are LGHNA and YSLEER. Trimming removed 0 bases at V and 6 bases at J, with 9 bases between. There are 13 residues in the CDR3. For the CDR3, the DNA is TGCGCCAGCAGCCAAGAGTACAGGGCCGAGCAGTACTTC. It specifies CASSQEYRAEQYF.

This clonotype has just a few counts. The rearrangement links TRBV5-1 to TRBJ2-6; no reliable D call. Trimming removed 4 bases at V and 0 bases at J, with 14 bases between. The CDR3 contains 17 residues. Germline V gene data show CDR1 as SGHRS and CDR2 as YFSETQ. CDR3: CASSLTSGTSGANVLTF. The CDR3 nucleotides read TGCGCCAGCAGCCTCACCTCAGGAACCTCTGGGGCCAACGTCCTGACTTTC.

This clonotype was detected ten times or more. This rearrangement joins TRBV5-1 to TRBJ1-3, with D unclear. Germline CDR1 reads SGHRS; CDR2 reads YFSETQ. The CDR3 has 15 residues. The V end was cut by 2 bases, the J end by 2 bases, with 11 bases between. The CDR3 DNA follows: TGCGCCAGCAGCTTCACCCCACCCCCTGGAAACACCATATATTTT. As protein: CASSFTPPPGNTIYF.